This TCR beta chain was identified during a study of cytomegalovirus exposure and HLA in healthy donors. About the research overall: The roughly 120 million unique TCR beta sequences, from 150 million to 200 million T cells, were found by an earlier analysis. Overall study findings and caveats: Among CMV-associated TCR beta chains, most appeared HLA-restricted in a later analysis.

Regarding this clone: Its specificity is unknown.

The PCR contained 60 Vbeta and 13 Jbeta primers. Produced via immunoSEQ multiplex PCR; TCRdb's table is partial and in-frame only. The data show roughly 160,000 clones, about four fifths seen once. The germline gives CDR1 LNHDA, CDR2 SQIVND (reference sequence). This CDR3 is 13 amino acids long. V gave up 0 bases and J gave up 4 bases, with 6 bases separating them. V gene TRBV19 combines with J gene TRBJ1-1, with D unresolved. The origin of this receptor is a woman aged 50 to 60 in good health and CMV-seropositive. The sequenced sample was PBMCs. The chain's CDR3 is CASSIEAFTEAFF. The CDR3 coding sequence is TGTGCCAGTAGTATAGAGGCTTTCACTGAAGCTTTCTTT.